The present entry profiles one T cell receptor (beta chain) with its context. Its antigen is unknown. The entry originates in a study of T cell responses to AZD1222 COVID-19 vaccine. Overall study results and limits: The reported proportion of spike-specific TCRs targeting unmutated variant regions was nearly half.

Trimming cost V 6 bases and J 1 base, with 12 bases left between them. Germline V lookup: CDR1 MNHEY, CDR2 SVGAGI. The CDR3 contains 14 residues. Produced via immunoSEQ multiplex PCR; TCRdb's table is partial and in-frame only. Of some 120,000 clones listed, just under 90% are singletons. The material was peripheral blood, obtained on day 0 of AZD1222 vaccination. This sequence joins TRBV6-5 and TRBJ1-1; D gene uncertain. The TCR was taken from an adult in good health. The CDR3 reads CASRAPRGNTEAFF. CDR3 DNA sequence: TGTGCCAGCAGGGCCCCACGGGGGAACACTGAAGCTTTCTTT.